The source of this T cell receptor (beta chain) is a study of blood T cell repertoires in COVID-19. Across the study: Both acute and convalescent COVID-19 samples were obtained from the United States, Italy and Spain. The cDNA or gDNA used as material had been derived from T cells, B-cell-depleted T cells, or PBMCs.

Original methodology: Amplified reference gene primers provided the basis for estimating nucleated cell counts. Generated by immunoSEQ multiplex PCR, the TCRdb table keeps only in-frame clones and is missing some. The DNA gave D and trimming, while V, J and clone size come from that table. The sample contains 230,000 or so clones, roughly 84% of which appear only once. The CDR3 runs 14 residues. Deletions cut 0 bases from V and 4 bases from J, with 9 bases between. Germline values: CDR1 MGHDK, CDR2 SYGVNS. This sequence originates from a man aged 45-60 years with active or convalescent COVID-19. Input material: peripheral blood. The chain employs TRBV25-1 and TRBJ1-1; weak D call: TRBD1 (6 bases). The CDR3, as DNA: TGTGCCAGCAGTGAATACAGGGGAAGCACTGAAGCTTTCTTT. It specifies CASSEYRGSTEAFF.